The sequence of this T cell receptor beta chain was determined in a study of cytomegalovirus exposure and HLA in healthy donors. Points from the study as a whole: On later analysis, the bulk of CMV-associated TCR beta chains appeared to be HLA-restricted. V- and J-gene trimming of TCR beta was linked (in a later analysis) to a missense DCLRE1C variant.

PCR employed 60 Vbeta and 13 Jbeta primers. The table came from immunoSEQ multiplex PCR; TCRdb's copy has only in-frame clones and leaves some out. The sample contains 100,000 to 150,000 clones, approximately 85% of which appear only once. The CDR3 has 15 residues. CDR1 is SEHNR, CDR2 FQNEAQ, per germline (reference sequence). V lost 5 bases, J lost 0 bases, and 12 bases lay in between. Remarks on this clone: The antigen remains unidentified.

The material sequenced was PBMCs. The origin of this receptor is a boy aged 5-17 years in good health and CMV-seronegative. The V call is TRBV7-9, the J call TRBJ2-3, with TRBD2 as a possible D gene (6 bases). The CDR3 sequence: CASSPGLTSTDTQYF. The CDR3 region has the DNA TGTGCCAGCAGCCCGGGACTTACTAGCACAGATACGCAGTATTTT.